This TCR beta chain was retrieved from a study of cytomegalovirus exposure and HLA in healthy donors. General study findings and limits: Analyses of presence and absence presupposed an approximately uniform sequencing depth across donors.

The PCR was carried out with 60 Vbeta primers and 13 Jbeta primers. Per the original methods: Later work found around 80 million unique TCR beta chains, with about 10 million shared. Some clones are missing from TCRdb's copy, which holds only in-frame ones; the method was immunoSEQ multiplex PCR. D and trimming were read from the DNA, whereas the V and J calls and clone size are those reported in that table. This table holds 95,000 to 110,000 clones. V was trimmed by 6 bases and J by 3 bases, leaving 14 bases between them. CDR3 size: 14 residues. The germline gives CDR1 KGHSH, CDR2 LQKENI. Comment on this clone: Its cognate antigen is unknown.

Sequenced material: PBMCs. The genes are TRBV18 and TRBJ1-2; tentatively, D is TRBD1 (5 bases). This TCR was recovered from a man aged 40-49 years in good health and CMV-seronegative. This CDR3 reads CASSRAGVDYGYTF. The CDR3 DNA follows: TGTGCCAGCTCCCGGGCGGGGGTCGACTATGGCTACACCTTC.